This T cell receptor (beta chain) comes out of a study of CD8 T cells in ankylosing spondylitis. Whole-study results and caveats: Characteristic, it appeared, of ankylosing spondylitis blood was a TCR beta motif of fewer than 10 highly homologous variants.

There are 15 residues in the CDR3. Trimming shortened V by 3 bases and J by 6 bases, and 15 bases separated the two germline ends. Germline CDR1 LGHDT, CDR2 YNNKEL (reference sequence). This clonotype was observed a handful of times. What it recognizes is unknown. Each TCR beta library was made by quantitative 5'-RACE that incorporated molecular barcodes. TCRdb re-derived calls from the 5' RACE reads in MiXCR, one entry per CDR3 protein. Seen here are around 140,000 distinct CDR3 sequences, over 10% observed once, and the top ten hold about 4%. This TCR came from a female donor with ankylosing spondylitis or in good health (not recorded which). Sequenced input: blood, either unsorted or a sorted T cell fraction (not recorded which). This chain joins TRBV3-1 and TRBJ2-1, with D perhaps TRBD1 or TRBD2 (6 bases each). This chain's CDR3 is CASSQEGGLLNEQFF. In DNA form, the CDR3 reads TGTGCCAGCAGCCAGGAGGGGGGACTCCTCAATGAGCAGTTCTTC.